A selection of T cell receptor beta chains follows, all from one sample in a study of T cell changes during pregnancy in multiple sclerosis. Profiled with immunoSEQ multiplex PCR; TCRdb holds only in-frame clones, not every one. Of 50,000 to 80,000 clones listed, 75% to 95% are singletons. This specimen was CD8+ T cells from peripheral blood mononuclear cells, taken before pregnancy. The receptor source for this set is a female donor with multiple sclerosis, enrolled in a pregnancy study. The CDR3 runs from the conserved cysteine through the conserved F or W. Fields, in order: V gene, CDR3 protein.

TRBV14 CASSPAAADTQYF
TRBV19 CASSTDYGYAF
TRBV9 CASSGTSGGPRTDTQYF
TRBV9 CASSVESNQPQHF
TRBV28 CASSYPPIRTGKGISYEQYF
TRBV7-6 CASSQIPQSGEAFF
TRBV10-3 CAISESTAAYGYTF
TRBV7-8 CASSLGGSGEQYF
TRBV7-3 CASSPWTGQEQYF
TRBV5-6 CASSFGGAILTQYF
TRBV15 CATSRGGLNDYGYTF
TRBV10-3 CAISDAGEKGPYGYTF
TRBV9 CASSVGAPEQFF
TRBV2 CASKGTAAFF
TRBV7-2 CASSSGPYSGNTIYF
TRBV19 CASSITGQGAPFEQYF
TRBV21-1 CASTEGNTEAFF
TRBV19 CASSQDSYTEAFF
TRBV25-1 CASSEYFAGGRDGYTF
TRBV30 CAWSVGRAYEQYF
TRBV5-6 CASSPGQYEQYF
TRBV15 CATSQDRGNQPQHF
TRBV25-1 CASTAGQGGGSLYGYTF
TRBV2 CAGGQGVPNTEAFF
TRBV10-2 CASSGTYYEQYF
TRBV7-9 CASSNLLLTSGQETQYF
TRBV6-6 CATGGGRLTNEKLFF
TRBV9 CASSPGGAETQYF
TRBV6-5 CASSYVQGATPETQYF
TRBV25-1 CASSEGAGGAYYYEQYF
TRBV11-2 CASSLIGGDNEQFF
TRBV7-9 CASSLDPGKAEAFF
TRBV13 CASREGLSSGNTIYF
TRBV2 CASSVVRRDGYTF
TRBV2 CASRTRTTYEQYF
TRBV6-5 CASSYGTGGFEAFF
TRBV25-1 CASSDLGKGDFYNEQFF
TRBV9 CASSVAGSAKETQYF
TRBV7-9 CASSGLGDEQFF
TRBV6-1 CASRQPINREEAFF
TRBV5-1 CASNYGVALSNEQFF
TRBV5-5 CASSLGTGGTGELFF
TRBV25-1 CASSEWGDPLNEQFF
TRBV7-9 CASSLRVGSEAFF
TRBV7-8 CASSLAGWTGTQYF
TRBV7-9 CASSYGTAYEQYF